Reported below is one T cell receptor (beta chain). Its specificity is not known. This specimen comes from a study of T cell responses to AZD1222 COVID-19 vaccine. Study-wide findings and caveats: A rise in Spike-specific TCR breadth and depth followed two AZD1222 doses. Clonal diversity was possibly underestimated, and the donors were mostly white British, with more females. Repertoire sampling occurred only after the peak T cell response.

Pooling of second doses given at about 4 or about 12 weeks was done. Here immunoSEQ multiplex PCR was the method, and the copy in TCRdb shows in-frame clones only, minus some. Here the sample spans 75,000 to 90,000 clones, more than 85% being singletons. The CDR3 totals 14 residues. Germline CDR1 reads GTSNPN; CDR2 reads SVGIG (reference sequence). V lost 1 base and J 5 bases, leaving 14 bases between the germline ends. The sequences come from peripheral blood, collected 28 days after the second AZD1222 dose. The rearrangement joins TRBV30 to TRBJ1-2; no reliable D call. This TCR was recovered from an adult who received the AZD1222 COVID-19 vaccine. DNA of the CDR3: TGTGCCTGGAGTGGCACCGGACTTTTGTATGGCTACACCTTC. Encoded protein: CAWSGTGLLYGYTF.